This T cell receptor beta chain derives from a study of blood T cell repertoires in COVID-19 (dated by TCRdb to the early 2020s). Study-level background: Samples from collaborators originated in the United States, Italy and Spain and spanned both the acute and convalescent phases of COVID-19. The prospective study material was composed of cDNA or gDNA derived from T cells, B-cell-depleted T cells, or PBMCs. The dataset comprised deeply sampled blood TCRbeta repertoires from subjects exposed to, actively infected with, or recovered from COVID-19. The repertoires were released in a freely available public database intended as a resource for research on the immune response to SARS-CoV-2. Samples came from the ongoing ImmuneRACE study (first 160 participants) plus 1,254 subjects from 6 global collaborators. The sample metadata nearly always contained a de-identified subject ID, COVID-19 status, age in years and sex. Where available, HLA class I and class II types were obtained from metadata supplied by the sample provider rather than from assay-based typing.

Measured from the cysteine to the phenylalanine, the CDR3 is 15 residues long. The DNA shown is the 45-base CDR3, in frame from base 1. CDR1 and CDR2 were assigned from the germline V gene (reference sequence) as GTSNPN and SVGIG. The germline V and J ends show losses of 0 bases and 4 bases respectively, and no gene match explains 7 bases of the junction. TCRbeta CDR3 regions were amplified from genomic DNA by means of the immunoSEQ Assay, a bias-controlled multiplex PCR. The authors processed their data as follows. Nucleated cell counts per sample were estimated from amplification of reference gene primers within the assay. To quantify the absolute abundance of each unique TCRbeta CDR3 rearrangement, sequence reads were collapsed and filtered. For each sample, productive Simpson clonality was calculated as the square root of Simpson's diversity index over productive rearrangements. As stored in TCRdb, this immuneACCESS dataset retains in-frame rearrangements with V and J assigned. A fraction of the clones does not appear; measured against another copy, unresolved V genes explain less than half of the discrepancy, and the remainder lacks a known reason. That table furnishes V, J and clone size, whereas the DNA furnished D and trimming. The sample table shows fewer than 35,000 clones, and roughly nine tenths are seen once. Approximately 8.9% of the sample is held by the ten biggest clonotypes.

As to this clone: This receptor's antigen is unknown. No base quality values were provided; no much bigger clone lies one nucleotide off.

The collaborating institutions used their own protocols to collect whole blood in K2EDTA tubes. For TCRbeta analysis, collaborator samples were shipped as frozen whole blood, as isolated PBMCs, or as DNA extracted from either sample type. Overall results and qualifications from the work: How much clinical and demographic metadata was included differed by source and by participant, and the metadata was provided uncurated.

Material: peripheral blood. The clonotype originates from a man between 65 and 79 years old with active or convalescent COVID-19. This sequence uses TRBV30 and TRBJ1-2, with TRBD1 matching 8 junction bases. The CDR3 is CAWSVGDRLTYGYTF. The DNA is as follows: TGTGCCTGGAGTGTAGGGGACAGGCTCACCTATGGCTACACCTTC.